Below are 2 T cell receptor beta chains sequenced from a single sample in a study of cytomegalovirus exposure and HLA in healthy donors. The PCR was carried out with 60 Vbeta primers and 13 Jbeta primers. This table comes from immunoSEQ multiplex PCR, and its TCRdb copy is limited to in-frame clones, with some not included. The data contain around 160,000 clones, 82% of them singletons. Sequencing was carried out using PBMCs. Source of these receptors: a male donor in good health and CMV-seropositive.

The CDR3, as DNA: TGTGCCAGCAGCTTGGCCAGGGGAATCGAGCAGTACTTC. Translating gives CASSLARGIEQYF. The J gene is TRBJ2-7, the V gene TRBV5-4; D may be TRBD1 (6 bases). Trimming pared 0 bases from V and 6 bases from J, leaving 10 bases between. Germline-derived CDR1 and CDR2 are SGHNT and YYREEE (reference sequence). This CDR3 is built from 13 residues.

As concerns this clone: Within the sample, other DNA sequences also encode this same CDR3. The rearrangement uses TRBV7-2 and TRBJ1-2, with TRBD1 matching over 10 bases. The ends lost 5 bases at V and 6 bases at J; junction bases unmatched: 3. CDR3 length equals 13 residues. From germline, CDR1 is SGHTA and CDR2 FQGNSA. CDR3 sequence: CASSHGTGDGYTF. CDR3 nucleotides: TGTGCCAGCAGCCACGGGACAGGGGATGGCTACACCTTC.